This T cell receptor beta chain was identified during a study of blood T cells in healthy people across ages. The second PCR ran roughly 7 to 12 cycles with a sample-barcoded 5' primer and J-beta primers. CDR3-containing paired-end reads numbered at least 2.5 million in each sample. TCRdb re-called the 5' RACE reads through MiXCR, storing one row per CDR3 protein. Of 1.5 million to 2 million distinct CDR3 sequences in the sample, about 32% were seen once. This clonotype was detected only a few times. The antigen remains unidentified. In each sample, at least 6.5 million PBMCs were isolated. The study, taken as a whole, reports: Estimated diversity, derived from one million T cells, was regarded as an underestimate.

The TCR comes from a woman aged 25 to 39 in good health. Sequenced sample: blood.

The CDR3 loop reads CASSDSDQETQYF. CDR3 DNA: TGTGCCAGCAGTGACTCTGACCAAGAGACCCAGTACTTC. The chain uses TRBV2 and TRBJ2-5, with D uncertain. In germline, CDR1 is SNHLY, CDR2 FYNNEI. This CDR3 contains 13 residues. Trimming left V 3 bases short and J 0 bases short, with 5 bases between.